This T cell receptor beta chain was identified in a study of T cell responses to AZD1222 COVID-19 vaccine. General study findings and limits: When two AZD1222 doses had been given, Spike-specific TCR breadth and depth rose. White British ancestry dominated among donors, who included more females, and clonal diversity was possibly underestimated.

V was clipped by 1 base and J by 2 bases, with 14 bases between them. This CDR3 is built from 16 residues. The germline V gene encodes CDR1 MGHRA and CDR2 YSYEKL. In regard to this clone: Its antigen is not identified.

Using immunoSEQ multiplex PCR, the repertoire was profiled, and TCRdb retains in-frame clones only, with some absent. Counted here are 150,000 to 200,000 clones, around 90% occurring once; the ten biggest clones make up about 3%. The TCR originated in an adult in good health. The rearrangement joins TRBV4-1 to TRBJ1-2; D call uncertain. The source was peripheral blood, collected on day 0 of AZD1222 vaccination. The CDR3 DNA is TGCGCCAGCAGCCAAGCGGAAACTTACGGAAACTATGGCTACACCTTC. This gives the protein CASSQAETYGNYGYTF.